The present TCR beta chain was sequenced within a study of blood T cell repertoires in COVID-19. About the study: In each case, the material was cDNA or gDNA derived from T cells, B-cell-depleted T cells, or PBMCs.

This clone has just one count. The CDR3 extends over 15 amino acids. CDR1 and CDR2 from the germline V gene are MGHRA and YSYEKL. V lost 1 base to trimming and J lost 3 bases; unmatched junction nucleotides: 4. The assay was immunoSEQ multiplex PCR, and TCRdb's table has in-frame clones only and misses some. The sample lists fewer than 400,000 clones, about 86% occurring once. V is TRBV4-1 and J is TRBJ2-5; 8 bases agree with TRBD2. Material: PBMCs or T cells enriched from blood (not recorded which). The sequence was obtained from a woman aged 45-65 years who had recovered from COVID-19. As DNA, the CDR3 is TGCGCCAGCAGCCAAGTCCCACTAGCGGAAGAGACCCAGTACTTC. It translates to CASSQVPLAEETQYF.